The clone carrying this T cell receptor (beta chain) came up a few times. The antigen is unknown. This sample was taken from a study of beta chain features in type 1 diabetes. Study overall: Age, gender and cell yields were similar between patients and healthy donors.

Study-wide points: All four CD4+ subsets of Type 1 diabetes patients contained TCRB CDR3s that were moderately but significantly shorter. Short templates might get an advantage during PCR, and this would be equal in patients and controls.

Sequenced material consisted of expressed TCRB transcripts (all of the isolated RNA was reverse transcribed). An average of about 3.57 million reads was obtained for naive, central memory and regulatory T cell samples. TCRdb keeps only in-frame clones here, not all; method: immunoSEQ multiplex PCR. The data contain 600,000 to 700,000 clones, around an eighth of them singletons. Germline-derived CDR1 and CDR2 are MRHNA and SNTAGT. V shed 3 bases and J shed 8 bases, with 13 bases lying between them. The CDR3 is made up of 13 amino acids. Researchers reported sorting CD4+ naive, central memory, regulatory and stem cell-like memory cells via CD45RO/CCR7/CD25/CD127/CD95/CD27.

Sequencing was done on a sample of naive CD4+ T cells from blood. The chain has TRBV6-4 and TRBJ1-2; D not certain. The TCR sequence derives from a man aged 30 to 39 with type 1 diabetes. CDR3 sequence reads: CASSDTGYGGYTF. The DNA of the CDR3 is TGTGCCAGCAGTGATACGGGGTATGGAGGCTACACCTTC.